These 8 T cell receptor beta chains originate from one sample sequenced in a study of cytomegalovirus exposure and HLA in healthy donors. With 60 Vbeta and 13 Jbeta primers, the PCR was carried out. The table came from immunoSEQ multiplex PCR; TCRdb's copy has only in-frame clones and leaves some out. The sample consists of 150,000 to 200,000 clones, approximately 80% of them appearing once. The sample taken for sequencing was PBMCs. These receptors were taken from a female donor in good health and CMV-seronegative.

The rearrangement links TRBV19 to TRBJ2-1; 14 nucleotides match TRBD2. This CDR3 contains 15 residues. Unmatched junction bases numbered 8, after V lost 7 bases and J lost 9 bases. Germline CDR1 reads LNHDA; CDR2 reads SQIVND (reference sequence). The CDR3 sequence: CASTQTSGGAFEQFF. The CDR3 nucleotides are TGTGCCAGTACCCAGACTAGCGGGGGGGCGTTTGAGCAGTTCTTC. Supplemented by reference TRBV19 and TRBJ2-1, the full variable domain reads DGGITQSPKYLFRKEGQNVTLSCEQNLNHDAMYWYRQDPGQGLRLIYYSQIVNDFQKGDIAEGYSVSREKKESFPLTVTSAQKNPTAFYLCASTQTSGGAFEQFFGPGTRLTVL.

V is TRBV15 and J is TRBJ2-7; 9 nucleotides match TRBD1. Germline CDR1 reads LNHNV; CDR2 reads YYDKDF (reference sequence). CDR3 length: 15 amino acids. J was trimmed by 3 bases and V by 5 bases; bases with no gene match: 8. The CDR3 DNA reads as TGTGCCACCAGCGGCCCGGGACAGGGAATCTACGAGCAGTACTTC. As protein: CATSGPGQGIYEQYF.

V gene TRBV29-1 combines with J gene TRBJ2-7; D not certain. V gave up 3 bases and J gave up 3 bases, with 12 bases separating them. Per the germline V gene, CDR1 is SQVTM and CDR2 is ANQGSEA. The CDR3 sequence is 13 residues long. CDR3 protein: CSVEVQVNYEQYF. CDR3 nucleotide sequence: TGCAGCGTTGAGGTGCAGGTCAACTACGAGCAGTACTTC.

This chain connects TRBV7-6 to TRBJ2-1; D uncertain. Trimming shortened V by 5 bases and J by 10 bases, and 21 bases separated the two germline ends. The CDR3 is 15 residues long. The germline CDR1 and CDR2 sequences are SGHVS and FNYEAQ. CDR3 in amino acids: CASSLLKAPFGEQFF. The CDR3 coding sequence is TGTGCCAGCAGCCTCCTTAAGGCCCCTTTCGGGGAGCAGTTCTTC. Full variable domain (outside the CDR3, taken from reference TRBV7-6 and TRBJ2-1): GAGVSQSPRYKVTKRGQDVALRCDPISGHVSLYWYRQALGQGPEFLTYFNYEAQQDKSGLPNDRFSAERPEGSISTLTIQRTEQRDSAMYRCASSLLKAPFGEQFFGPGTRLTVL.

The chain has TRBV28 and TRBJ2-3, with D uncertain. Germline assignment: CDR1 MDHEN and CDR2 SYDVKM. V lost 5 bases and J 4 bases, leaving 7 bases between the germline ends. There are 12 residues in the CDR3. The CDR3 DNA sequence: TGTGCCAGCAGTCCCCGGTCAGATACGCAGTATTTT. Translated: CASSPRSDTQYF. Complete variable domain (other parts from reference TRBV28 and TRBJ2-3): DVKVTQSSRYLVKRTGEKVFLECVQDMDHENMFWYRQDPGLGLRLIYFSYDVKMKEKGDIPEGYSVSREKKERFSLILESASTNQTSMYLCASSPRSDTQYFGPGTRLTVL.

The chain uses TRBV5-1 and TRBJ2-3; 9 bases line up with TRBD1. Germline V gene sequence: CDR1 SGHRS, CDR2 YFSETQ. This CDR3 is 16 amino acids long. Trimming at V came to 4 bases and at J to 1 base, leaving 7 bases not matched to a gene. CDR3 amino acids: CASSQGQGIGTDTQYF. CDR3 coding DNA: TGCGCCAGCAGCCAGGGACAGGGAATAGGCACAGATACGCAGTATTTT. The full variable domain, rest sourced from reference TRBV5-1 and TRBJ2-3, is KAGVTQTPRYLIKTRGQQVTLSCSPISGHRSVSWYQQTPGQGLQFLFEYFSETQRNKGNFPGRFSGRQFSNSRSEMNVSTLELGDSALYLCASSQGQGIGTDTQYFGPGTRLTVL.

The chain combines TRBV7-9 with TRBJ2-3, with 7 bases identical to TRBD1. The CDR3 covers 11 residues. Germline trimming cut 8 bases from V and 4 bases from J; bases unmatched to any gene: 0. Germline V gene data show CDR1 as SEHNR and CDR2 as FQNEAQ (reference sequence). DNA for the CDR3: TGTGCCAGCCAGGGGGCAGATACGCAGTATTTT. Translating gives CASQGADTQYF.

This clone was detected a few times. The sample contains more than one DNA sequence encoding this CDR3. V gene TRBV14 combines with J gene TRBJ1-1; D is uncertain. V shed 2 bases and J shed 8 bases, with 15 bases lying between them. The CDR3 loop spans 14 amino acids. From germline, CDR1 is SGHDN and CDR2 FVKESK. CDR3 residues: CASSQKVGASEAFF. CDR3 bases: TGTGCCAGCAGCCAAAAGGTCGGAGCGTCCGAAGCTTTCTTT. Based on the CDR3 plus reference TRBV14 and TRBJ1-1, the full variable domain is EAGVTQFPSHSVIEKGQTVTLRCDPISGHDNLYWYRRVMGKEIKFLLHFVKESKQDESGMPNNRFLAERTGGTYSTLKVQPAELEDSGVYFCASSQKVGASEAFFGQGTRLTVV.